The 19 T cell receptor beta chains listed next were all sequenced from one sample in a study of T cells after yellow fever vaccination. MiXCR, run by TCRdb on the 5' RACE reads, gives a single entry per CDR3 protein. The sample has fewer than 150,000 distinct CDR3 sequences; 7.2% are singletons. The sequencing here drew on CD4+ T cells sorted from PBMCs, taken 45 days after the first yellow fever vaccination. The source of these receptors is a man aged 18-30 years who received the YFV17D yellow fever vaccine.

This clonotype was picked up many times. The chain has TRBV6-5 and TRBJ2-7; 8 bases align to TRBD1. Germline trimming cut 2 bases from V and 4 bases from J; bases unmatched to any gene: 4. Germline V gene lookup returns CDR1 MNHEY and CDR2 SVGAGI. This CDR3 is 14 amino acids long. CDR3 sequence reads: CASSYSQGAYEQYF. The CDR3 DNA reads as TGTGCCAGCAGTTACAGTCAGGGGGCATACGAGCAGTACTTC.

This clonotype was picked up a small number of times. The rearrangement uses TRBV5-1 and TRBJ2-7; D is unclear. This CDR3 is 15 amino acids long. V gave up 6 bases and J gave up 0 bases, with 16 bases separating them. CDR1 and CDR2 (germline): SGHRS, YFSETQ. The CDR3 DNA is TGCGCCAGCAAAACATTGGCAGGCCTCTCCTACGAGCAGTACTTC. This encodes CASKTLAGLSYEQYF.

The chain joins TRBV5-6 to TRBJ2-3, with D unresolved. The CDR3 sequence is 12 residues long. CDR1 and CDR2 from the germline V gene are SGHDT and YYEEEE. V was pared by 0 bases and J by 6 bases, with 5 bases between. CDR3 residues: CASSLGYDTQYF. The CDR3 DNA follows: TGTGCCAGCAGCTTGGGGTATGATACGCAGTATTTT. Drawing the rest from reference TRBV5-6 and TRBJ2-3, the complete variable domain is DAGVTQSPTHLIKTRGQQVTLRCSPKSGHDTVSWYQQALGQGPQFIFQYYEEEERQRGNFPDRFSGHQFPNYSSELNVNALLLGDSALYLCASSLGYDTQYFGPGTRLTVL.

This clonotype was observed at least ten times. The rearrangement uses TRBV6-1 and TRBJ2-3; no definite D call. Germline CDR1 reads MNHNS; CDR2 reads SASEGT. CDR3 length equals 10 residues. Here the CDR3 DNA reads TGTGGCCTGAGCACAGATACGCAGTATTTT. It translates to CGLSTDTQYF.

A word on this clonotype: With a much larger clone just one base away, this may be a read error. The CDR3 spells CASSQDVRDRVKETLYF. CDR3 nucleotide sequence: TGCGCCAGCAGCCAAGATGTCCGGGACAGGGTGAAGGAGACCCTGTACTTC. The rearrangement joins TRBV4-3 to TRBJ2-5; TRBD1 matches 9 bases. From germline, CDR1 is LGHNA and CDR2 YSLEER. The CDR3 extends over 17 amino acids.

This clonotype has just a few counts. This rearrangement joins TRBV7-2 to TRBJ2-7, with TRBD2 matching 7 bases. Germline V gives CDR1 SGHTA, CDR2 FQGNSA. V gave up 5 bases and J gave up 3 bases; unmatched junction bases: 7. The CDR3 contains 14 residues. In nucleotides, the CDR3 is TGTGCCAGCAGCGCCGGTGGGGGGGACTACGAGCAGTACTTC. Protein product: CASSAGGGDYEQYF.

The V gene is TRBV7-9, the J gene TRBJ2-5, with D perhaps being TRBD1 or TRBD2 (5 bases each). The CDR3 consists of 13 residues. Germline V CDR1 and CDR2: SEHNR, FQNEAQ (reference sequence). Deletions cut 3 bases from V and 7 bases from J, with 12 bases between. CDR3 bases: TGTGCCAGCAGCTTTGATCCTGGGGGGACCCAGTACTTC. It encodes CASSFDPGGTQYF.

This clonotype was recorded many times. The V call is TRBV12-3 or TRBV12-4, the J call TRBJ2-2; D uncertain. The CDR3 has 14 amino acids. Between the trimmed V and J ends, which lost 6 bases and 1 base, there was a span of 9 bases. For the CDR3, the DNA is TGTGCCAGCAGCCCCTCAGTGAACACCGGGGAGCTGTTTTTT. It is translated as CASSPSVNTGELFF.

Comment on this clonotype: This may be a read error, as it is one base from a much larger clone. This sequence joins TRBV27 and TRBJ2-1, with 8 bases lining up with TRBD1. The germline V gene encodes CDR1 MNHEY and CDR2 SMNVEV (reference sequence). V was clipped by 3 bases and J by 9 bases; unmatched bases: 7. The CDR3 consists of 14 residues. The CDR3 loop is CASSFARGHGEQFF. The DNA of the CDR3 is TGTGCCAGCAGTTTTGCCAGGGGGCATGGTGAGCAGTTCTTC.

This clonotype was seen more than once but under ten times. This rearrangement joins TRBV29-1 to TRBJ2-7, with a possible D match to TRBD1 (5 bases). Germline CDR1 is SQVTM and CDR2 is ANQGSEA. The CDR3 runs 11 residues. V shed 7 bases and J shed 5 bases, with 12 bases lying between them. The CDR3 nucleotides are TGCAGCGCCTCCAGGGTCGACGAGCAGTACTTC. It yields the protein CSASRVDEQYF.

The chain uses TRBV5-4 and TRBJ2-5; the match to TRBD2 covers 7 bases. The ends lost 0 bases at V and 0 bases at J; junction bases unmatched: 2. Germline-derived CDR1 and CDR2 are SGHNT and YYREEE (reference sequence). The CDR3 runs to 15 residues. CDR3 coding DNA: TGTGCCAGCAGCTTGGGGGACTACGACCAAGAGACCCAGTACTTC. This gives the protein CASSLGDYDQETQYF.

In its sample, this clonotype was seen many times. V is TRBV20-1 and J is TRBJ1-2; possibly TRBD1 for D (5 bases). The CDR3 is made up of 14 amino acids. V was shortened by 0 bases and J by 8 bases, with 16 bases between the two germline ends. Germline V CDR1 and CDR2: DFQATT, SNEGSKA (reference sequence). The CDR3 is CSARDPRESRGYTF. In DNA, the CDR3 is TGCAGTGCTAGAGACCCCAGGGAATCTCGGGGCTACACCTTC.

This clonotype was detected ten times or more. This chain joins TRBV5-1 and TRBJ2-1, with 7 bases identical to TRBD1. The CDR3 runs 15 residues. The germline V gene has CDR1 SGHRS and CDR2 YFSETQ. The V and J ends lost 2 bases and 5 bases, in that order; junction bases with no gene match: 7. The CDR3, as DNA: TGCGCCAGCAGCTTATATGGACAGGAAAACAATGAGCAGTTCTTC. This sequence encodes CASSLYGQENNEQFF. Complete variable domain (other parts from reference TRBV5-1 and TRBJ2-1): KAGVTQTPRYLIKTRGQQVTLSCSPISGHRSVSWYQQTPGQGLQFLFEYFSETQRNKGNFPGRFSGRQFSNSRSEMNVSTLELGDSALYLCASSLYGQENNEQFFGPGTRLTVL.

The chain combines TRBV12-3 or TRBV12-4 with TRBJ2-5; D may match TRBD1 or TRBD2 (6 bases each). With 6 bases removed from V and 0 bases from J, the gap between germline ends came to 8 bases. The CDR3 spans 13 residues. CDR3 coding DNA: TGTGCCAGCAGGGGGGGCCACCAAGAGACCCAGTACTTC. Its protein is CASRGGHQETQYF.

In this sample, this clonotype turned up many times. V and J are TRBV5-1 and TRBJ1-1; TRBD1 aligns across 8 bases. CDR1 and CDR2 from the germline V gene are SGHRS and YFSETQ. The CDR3 runs 13 residues. Trimming at V came to 4 bases and at J to 6 bases, leaving 5 bases not matched to a gene. The CDR3 DNA is TGCGCCAGCAGCCCACAGGGGGATTCTGAAGCTTTCTTT. This gives the protein CASSPQGDSEAFF.

This clonotype was observed many times. The genes are TRBV2 and TRBJ1-1; TRBD1 is a possible D gene (5 bases). CDR3 length: 12 amino acids. Germline CDR1 is SNHLY and CDR2 is FYNNEI. Trimming took off 4 bases at V and 11 bases at J, with 14 bases between the two ends. The CDR3 coding sequence is TGTGCCAGCAGTGGGTTGGGGGTTCAGGCTTTCTTT. Protein: CASSGLGVQAFF.

This clonotype was seen at least ten times. The J gene is TRBJ2-5, the V gene TRBV5-1, with D uncertain. Germline V gene sequence: CDR1 SGHRS, CDR2 YFSETQ. CDR3 length equals 15 residues. Trimming took 1 base from V and 1 from J, leaving 11 bases between them. DNA of the CDR3: TGCGCCAGCAGCTTGCCACAGATCTTCCAAGAGACCCAGTACTTC. Protein product: CASSLPQIFQETQYF.

At least ten counts were recorded for this clonotype. This chain uses TRBV7-2 with TRBJ1-2, with D hard to call. The CDR3 totals 14 residues. V lost 5 bases, J lost 8 bases, and 18 bases lay in between. Germline lookup yields CDR1 SGHTA and CDR2 FQGNSA. CDR3 amino acids: CASSALLGGEGYTF. The CDR3 DNA follows: TGTGCCAGCAGCGCTCTACTTGGCGGGGAGGGCTACACCTTC.

Many counts were recorded for this clonotype. This CDR3 reads CSARVAGSSYEQYV. DNA of the CDR3: TGCAGTGCTAGGGTTGCGGGCAGTAGCTACGAGCAGTACGTC. This chain links TRBV20-1 with TRBJ2-7, with a tentative D call TRBD2 (5 bases). In germline, CDR1 is DFQATT, CDR2 SNEGSKA (reference sequence). V dropped 3 bases and J dropped 3 bases, with 15 bases sitting between them. The CDR3 consists of 14 residues.